The T cell receptor beta chain described here comes from a study of naive and memory T cell subsets. The CDR3 covers 13 residues. V gave up 2 bases and J gave up 3 bases, with 2 bases separating them. CD4 T cells were positively selected, then CD8 T cells from the CD4-negative fraction. Cells stained for CD3, CD4, CD8, CD45RA and CD27 were sorted into four subsets. The beta constant-region primer was an equimolar mix of two oligonucleotides covering TRBC1 and TRBC2. An oligonucleotide with the SP2 primer and a 12-nucleotide UMI was ligated to the cDNA 3' end. TCRdb used MiXCR to reprocess the UMI-ligation and nested PCR reads, holding one entry per CDR3 protein. Here the sample spans 77,000 or so distinct CDR3 sequences, about 12% being singletons.

This sequence was found in a human donor in good health. Material: central memory CD4+ T cells from blood. This chain uses TRBV12-3 or TRBV12-4 with TRBJ2-6; D not resolved. The CDR3 coding sequence is TGTGCCAGCAGTTTATATGGGGCCAACGTCCTGACTTTC. The encoded protein is CASSLYGANVLTF.